What follows is one T cell receptor (beta chain) and its context. Its antigen is still unknown. The trim is 4 bases for V and 4 bases for J, with a gap of 11 bases between the germline ends. The CDR3 numbers 13 residues from cysteine through phenylalanine. Only the CDR3 portion is preserved as DNA: 39 bases, with reading frame beginning at the first base. CDR1 and CDR2 were assigned from the germline V gene (reference sequence) as MNHNY and SVGAGI. This entry comes from a study of cytomegalovirus exposure and HLA in healthy donors (dated by TCRdb to about 2017). Some background on the complete study: According to an earlier analysis of 587 of the donors, about 190 million T cells yielded 117 million unique TCR beta sequences and roughly 280 Gb of sequence data. An early release covering just under 650 HLA-typed donors comprised approximately 300 gigabases of sequencing data and approximately 85 million unique TCR sequences. The genetic ancestry cluster associated with self-reported Caucasian donors included 81% of the 398 genotyped donors. The aim of the study was to test whether cataloging public T cell receptors could identify signatures of past pathogen exposure. The study profiled the T cell repertoires of about 720 subjects by immunosequencing and related them to cytomegalovirus serostatus. A separate validation cohort of 90 to 150 different subjects was used in addition to the roughly 700-subject first cohort. High-throughput TCR immunosequencing, statistical association of individual TCRs with disease status, and machine learning were combined to predict cytomegalovirus infection status. A later analysis re-analyzed previously published TCR beta repertoires from about 600 donors and added high-resolution HLA genotyping to study TCR occurrence patterns. The later analysis used no new phenotypic data to find candidate immune exposures, relying instead on TCR beta sequences and their occurrence across donors. An earlier analysis of fewer than 700 of the donors applied high-throughput TCR beta sequencing to assess whether each TCR beta V gene segment acted as functional or pseudogenic. Donor age, sex, ethnicity and CMV serostatus were compiled alongside the repertoire data. In a later genetic analysis, genome-wide SNP genotypes for about 55% of the roughly 700 donors were used, and that subset was treated as a discovery cohort. All discovery cohort repertoires had been generated on a single sequencing platform. Both class I and class II loci were covered by HLA typing, at four-digit resolution. Typing coverage differed by locus: A, B, C, DRB1 and DQB1 were typed in about 629-630 donors, DQA1 in about 560, DPA1 in around 610, and DPB1 in 472. Several DR-DQ haplotypes were handled as single units for association and clustering, since linkage in the cohort was strong. Across some 400 genotyped donors of the cohort, an average of about 240,000 unique TCR beta nucleotide sequences per donor were sequenced, and about a sixth of those sequences were non-productive.

The cohort comprised several hundred healthy bone marrow donors. All cohort members were sampled while nominally healthy, although unrecorded immune exposures were likely present. The donor tested CMV seronegative and was one of the 352 seronegative cohort members. Each donor provided a peripheral blood sample, and peripheral blood mononuclear cells were used for TCR beta sequencing. The Qiagen DNeasy Blood Extraction Kit was used to extract genomic DNA from the blood cell samples. Library preparation used the immunoSEQ multiplex PCR assay. The multiplex PCR relied on a mix of 60 forward primers for TCR Vbeta segments and 13 reverse primers for TCR Jbeta segments. Amplification of the CDR3 region of rearranged TCR beta genes was performed with a multiplex PCR assay on genomic DNA. The amplified TCR beta libraries were sequenced on the Illumina HiSeq System as 87-base-pair reads. Per the authors' processing: In a later analysis, tens of millions of unique TCR beta chains were counted across the approximately 670 repertoires, and about 9.9 million of these chains were shared by at least two donors. Raw reads were error-corrected and collapsed into unique sequences by a nearest-neighbor algorithm in which closely related sequences were merged to remove PCR and sequencing errors. V, D and J gene segments were assigned by aligning CDR3 sequences to IMGT reference sequences. For a sequence to be retained, a match of at least six nucleotides to both a V gene segment and a J gene segment was required. Rearrangements were classified as productive when the CDR3 lacked stop codons and remained in frame with V and J, and all other rearrangements were classified as non-productive. CDR3 was defined by IMGT convention, running from the second conserved V-encoded cysteine to the conserved J-encoded phenylalanine. The earlier analysis of a few hundred of the donors excluded sequences that lacked an unambiguous match to a single V gene segment. An earlier analysis of 587 of the donors called V segments functional above 56.7% productive rearrangements and segregating when the between-donor standard deviation exceeded 5%. A statistical classification framework was built to diagnose cytomegalovirus status from the catalog of TCR beta chain sequences. V and J gene assignment, in a later analysis, came from comparing TCR nucleotide sequences with IMGT/GENE-DB human TR gene sequences. The TCRdist pipeline was used in a later analysis to assign CDR3 sequences and most-parsimonious VDJ recombination scenarios. In a later analysis, every TCR beta chain was defined by the combination of its CDR3 amino acid sequence and its V-gene family, and reads without a unique V-gene family were dropped. As a way to deal with suspected cross-contamination and a sequencing artifact, a later analysis dropped approximately 590 nucleotide sequences that were highly shared and had low generation probability. For each public chain, a later analysis derived a clonal expansion index from normalized ranks of inferred template counts within each repertoire. In a later analysis, generation probabilities were computed using a VDJ recombination model fitted to out-of-frame rearrangements, and the results were checked against IGoR. In a later analysis, hypergeometric tests were used to score TCR-TCR, TCR-HLA and TCR-CMV co-occurrence, with a repertoire-size bias correction applied to TCR pairs. False discovery rates were estimated in a later analysis by permuting HLA or CMV assignments 20 times. In a later analysis, co-occurring TCRs were grouped using DBSCAN, with TCRdist sequence similarity added in when clustering inside HLA-allele-positive subsets. Repertoires with fewer than 30,000 or more than 120,000 public chains were left out of co-occurrence clustering, as were about 5 repertoires with anomalous nucleotide sharing. This immuneACCESS table, as held by TCRdb, lists in-frame sequences with V and J called but not all clones. Of the missing ones, under half trace to an unresolved V gene in checked studies; the others have no known cause. V, J and clone size are those of that table, while D and trimming were read from the DNA. This sample's records show 100,000 to 150,000 clones. The ten most abundant clones make up under 2% of the sample.

The full study reports these points: The presence/absence analyses assumed that sequencing depth was roughly uniform across donors, and that assumption may not be true. A later genetic analysis associated a missense DCLRE1C variant with V-gene and J-gene trimming of TCR beta chains, and an independent cohort replicated the association. Correlated functional status among segregating V segments might reflect linkage disequilibrium, but an unknown experimental factor could not be ruled out. At a false discovery rate of 0.05, a later analysis linked 15,000 to 20,000 TCR beta sequences to specific HLA alleles. Several of the top co-occurrence clusters appeared to be linked to parvovirus B19, influenza, CMV and Epstein-Barr virus, according to a later analysis. In a later analysis, the rate of TCR association differed among HLA loci, with DRB1 alleles having the most associated TCRs and HLA-C alleles having the fewest. Because HLA typing was unavailable for some donors at each locus, only the typed subset was used in association tests. The study gave a list of 150 to 200 TCR beta chains associated with cytomegalovirus. In an earlier analysis of roughly 560 of the donors, most TCR beta V segments were observed in productive rearrangements about 87% or about 30% of the time, broadly matching IMGT annotations. The sequencing pipeline was judged likely to have produced a cluster of highly shared sequence variants as a technical artifact. Compared with the approximately 700-donor mean, donors in an Asian-associated ancestry cluster had fewer N-insertions in productive TCRs, according to a later genetic analysis. For the cohort, immune exposure information was limited to CMV serostatus. When HLA alleles, especially DR and DQ, strongly co-occurred, TCR associations were difficult to assign to individual alleles. Compared with equally common non-associated chains, HLA-associated TCR beta chains in a later analysis were more clonally expanded and had lower generation probabilities. Some IMGT-functional V segments, including TRBV6-2 and TRBV6-3, could not be told apart with the 87-base-pair reads, so those segments were excluded. The classifier was reported to diagnose cytomegalovirus status with high specificity and sensitivity in both the original and validation cohorts. According to a later analysis, most CMV-associated TCR beta chains appeared to be HLA-restricted, and the HLA associations seemed to be driven largely by CMV exposure. The authors suggested that the approach could potentially be extended to other disease states and immunological phenotypes. Most TCR sequences were observed very rarely across donors, whereas some public TCRs were present in many individuals. In this cohort, only TCR beta chains were sequenced, and detectable features were limited by the absence of alpha or paired-chain data. A few of the identified cytomegalovirus-associated TCR beta chains were confirmed in vitro to be specific for cytomegalovirus antigens. Roughly 15 rarely observed V segments, including chromosome 9 orphons, were excluded from the earlier analysis of about 610 of the donors because counts were too low. A further reported finding was that TCR beta sequences accurately predicted the HLA-A and HLA-B alleles for most subjects in the first cohort.

The sample taken for sequencing was PBMCs. The receptor was derived from a man in his late teens or twenties in good health and CMV-seronegative. This chain joins TRBV6-6 to TRBJ2-7; the D segment cannot be called with confidence. The nucleotide sequence reads TGTGCCAGCAGTTCTACAGTTTTATACGAGCAGTACTTC. This sequence encodes CASSSTVLYEQYF.